Below, 6 T cell receptor beta chains from the same sample are listed, as sequenced in a study of CD8 T cells in Susac syndrome. RNA was extracted with the RNeasy kit, and a quantity of about 0.5 to 1 ug was reverse transcribed using random hexamers. TCRdb reprocessed the immunoSEQ multiplex PCR reads via MiXCR and lists one record per CDR3 protein. The sample contains 150,000 or so distinct CDR3 sequences, approximately 95% of which appear only once. The material sequenced was CD4+ T cells from PBMCs. The origin of the receptors is a human donor with Susac syndrome.

Regarding this clonotype: A junction boundary mismatches the germline segment, possibly from a read error. V gene TRBV7-3 combines with J gene TRBJ1-2; the match to TRBD1 covers 7 bases. Germline CDR1 reads SGHTA; CDR2 reads FQGTGA. The CDR3 sequence is 13 residues long. CDR3 bases: TGTGCCAGCAGCTTTACACAGGGGTCGATCATGGCCTTC. Protein product: CASSFTQGSIMAF.

The V and J genes are TRBV14 and TRBJ2-2; possible D gene TRBD1, 5 bases. There are 21 residues in the CDR3. The germline V gene encodes CDR1 SGHDN and CDR2 FVKESK. Trimming took off 1 base at V and 4 bases at J, with 28 bases between the two ends. CDR3 DNA sequence: TGTGCCAGCAGCCAAGGGCCCCCAGGGCGGCCCACCAGAGAAGGCACCGGGGAGCTGTTTTTT. Its protein is CASSQGPPGRPTREGTGELFF.

The chain recombines TRBV6-2 or TRBV6-3 with TRBJ1-1; 7 nucleotides agree with TRBD1. The length of the CDR3 is 13 residues. Germline assignment: CDR1 MNHEY and CDR2 SVGEGT. V was clipped by 7 bases and J by 7 bases; unmatched bases: 9. CDR3 coding DNA: TGTGCCAGCACCTCGTCGGGACAGCGTGAAGCTTTCTTT. This encodes CASTSSGQREAFF.

The chain is built from TRBV27 and TRBJ2-7; D tentatively reads TRBD1 or TRBD2 (5 bases each). Germline-derived CDR1 and CDR2 are MNHEY and SMNVEV (reference sequence). The CDR3 covers 17 residues. V lost 5 bases and J 5 bases, leaving 25 bases between the germline ends. CDR3 bases: TGTGCCAGCAGTCCAGCGGTGGCAGGGAAGCCTTCGCACGAGCAGTACTTC. As protein: CASSPAVAGKPSHEQYF.

The chain has TRBV13 and TRBJ1-1, with no clear D. Trimming cost V 7 bases and J 1 base, with 13 bases left between them. CDR1 PRHDT and CDR2 FYEKMQ come from the germline V gene (reference sequence). This CDR3 contains 14 residues. The CDR3 is CASKRLTENTEAFF. The CDR3 DNA is TGTGCCAGCAAGCGACTGACGGAGAACACTGAAGCTTTCTTT.

This clonotype was seen once. The chain uses TRBV4-2 and TRBJ2-1, with D possibly called TRBD1 or TRBD2 (5 bases each). V gave up 1 base and J gave up 8 bases, with 15 bases separating them. Germline V gene data show CDR1 as LGHNA and CDR2 as YNFKEQ. The CDR3 consists of 15 residues. CDR3 amino acids: CASSQAGTRIYEQFF. The CDR3 coding sequence is TGTGCCAGCAGCCAAGCGGGGACCCGCATTTATGAGCAGTTCTTC.